These T cell receptor beta chains were read from a single sample in a study of T cells in localized non-small cell lung cancer. The data were produced by immunoSEQ multiplex PCR, yet TCRdb's version contains in-frame clones alone and is incomplete. The sample shows tens of thousands of clones, around 87% of them seen only once. The specimen was peripheral blood, collected before any cancer treatment. These receptor sequences come from a man aged 18 to 50 with stage I lung adenocarcinoma. Both conserved end residues are part of each CDR3. D genes are given only for firm matches. Clone size is shown for a subset of rows, as once, few, many or a class of expanded clone.

V gene: TRBV19
J gene: TRBJ1-2
clone size: -
D gene: -
CDR3 length: 15
CDR3 protein: CASSNQGFSGYGYTF
CDR3 DNA: TGTGCCAGTAGCAACCAGGGGTTCTCAGGCTATGGCTACACCTTC

V gene: TRBV4-3
J gene: TRBJ1-2
clone size: -
D gene: -
CDR3 length: 16
CDR3 protein: CASSQVSPRTNYGYTF
CDR3 DNA: TGCGCCAGCAGCCAAGTCAGTCCCAGGACTAACTATGGCTACACCTTC

V gene: TRBV27
J gene: TRBJ2-7
clone size: -
D gene: -
CDR3 length: 17
CDR3 protein: CASSLSRAHPYPYEQYF
CDR3 DNA: TGTGCCAGCAGTTTATCCAGGGCACATCCGTACCCTTACGAGCAGTACTTC

V gene: TRBV7-9
J gene: TRBJ1-5
clone size: once
D gene: TRBD1
CDR3 length: 15
CDR3 protein: CASSADRGRVQPQHF
CDR3 DNA: TGTGCCAGCAGCGCGGACAGGGGGCGCGTTCAGCCCCAGCATTTT

V gene: TRBV4-1
J gene: TRBJ2-1
clone size: -
D gene: TRBD2
CDR3 length: 16
CDR3 protein: CASSQGTSGGANEQFF
CDR3 DNA: TGCGCCAGCAGCCAAGGGACTAGCGGGGGGGCCAATGAGCAGTTCTTC

V gene: TRBV5-1
J gene: TRBJ2-5
clone size: -
D gene: -
CDR3 length: 13
CDR3 protein: CASSLTVQEAQYF
CDR3 DNA: TGCGCCAGCAGCCTGACAGTCCAAGAGGCCCAGTACTTC

V gene: TRBV5-6
J gene: TRBJ1-2
clone size: -
D gene: -
CDR3 length: 12
CDR3 protein: CASSLGFTGYTF
CDR3 DNA: TGTGCCAGCAGCTTAGGGTTTACAGGCTACACCTTC

V gene: TRBV30
J gene: TRBJ1-1
clone size: -
D gene: -
CDR3 length: 15
CDR3 protein: CAWMGLAGVNTEAFF
CDR3 DNA: TGTGCCTGGATGGGTTTGGCAGGGGTGAACACTGAAGCTTTCTTT

V gene: TRBV4-2
J gene: TRBJ2-1
clone size: -
D gene: TRBD2
CDR3 length: 16
CDR3 protein: CASSQDRRGGRGEQFF
CDR3 DNA: TGTGCCAGCAGCCAAGATAGGCGGGGGGGCCGAGGGGAGCAGTTCTTC

V gene: TRBV14
J gene: TRBJ1-6
clone size: -
D gene: -
CDR3 length: 15
CDR3 protein: CASSQGGTLYSPLHF
CDR3 DNA: TGTGCCAGCAGCCAAGGGGGGACCCTATATTCACCCCTCCACTTT